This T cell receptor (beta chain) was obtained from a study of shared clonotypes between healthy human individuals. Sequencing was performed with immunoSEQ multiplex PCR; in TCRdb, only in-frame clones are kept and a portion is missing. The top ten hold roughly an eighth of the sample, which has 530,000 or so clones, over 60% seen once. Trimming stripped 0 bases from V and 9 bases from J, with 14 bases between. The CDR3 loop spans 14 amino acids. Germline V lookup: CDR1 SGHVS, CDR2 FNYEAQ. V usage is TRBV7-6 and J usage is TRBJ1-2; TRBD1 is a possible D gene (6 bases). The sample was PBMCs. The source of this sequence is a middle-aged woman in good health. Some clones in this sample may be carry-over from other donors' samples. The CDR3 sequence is CASSLAGQGPSYTF. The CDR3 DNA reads TGTGCCAGCAGCTTAGCCGGGCAGGGGCCGAGCTACACCTTC.